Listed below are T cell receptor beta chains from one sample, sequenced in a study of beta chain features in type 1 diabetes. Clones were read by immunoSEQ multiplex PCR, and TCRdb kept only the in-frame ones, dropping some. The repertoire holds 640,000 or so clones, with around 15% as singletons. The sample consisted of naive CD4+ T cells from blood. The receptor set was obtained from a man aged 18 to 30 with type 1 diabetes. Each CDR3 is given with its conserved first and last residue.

CDR3 protein: CASRPPAYSGTPNTEAFF
J gene: TRBJ1-1
V gene: TRBV28

CDR3 protein: CSATGSEAFF
J gene: TRBJ1-1
V gene: TRBV20-1

CDR3 protein: CASSPRPSTEAFF
J gene: TRBJ1-1
V gene: TRBV7-9

CDR3 protein: CASSVFGLAGGETQYF
J gene: TRBJ2-5
V gene: TRBV2

CDR3 protein: CASSPTGQGNYGYTF
J gene: TRBJ1-2
V gene: TRBV7-2

CDR3 protein: CASTPRTGNTEAFF
J gene: TRBJ1-1
V gene: TRBV19

CDR3 protein: CASSEVDPSWETQYF
J gene: TRBJ2-5
V gene: TRBV2

CDR3 protein: CASSLAVTGGDYEQYF
J gene: TRBJ2-7
V gene: TRBV7-9

CDR3 protein: CASSPGTSLDTQYF
J gene: TRBJ2-3
V gene: TRBV5-4

CDR3 protein: CASSPGGTDTQYF
J gene: TRBJ2-3
V gene: TRBV7-3

CDR3 protein: CSVESPSGGHNEQFF
J gene: TRBJ2-1
V gene: TRBV29-1

CDR3 protein: CAISAGQVNTEAFF
J gene: TRBJ1-1
V gene: TRBV10-3

CDR3 protein: CASSLGGQGLVWPLHF
J gene: TRBJ1-6
V gene: TRBV7-6

CDR3 protein: CASSLMGLGVIGSYNEQFF
J gene: TRBJ2-1
V gene: TRBV11-2

CDR3 protein: CAWSSWGNTIYF
J gene: TRBJ1-3
V gene: TRBV30

CDR3 protein: CASSALAGSSYEQYF
J gene: TRBJ2-7
V gene: TRBV19

CDR3 protein: CASSPGAQGTNEQFF
J gene: TRBJ2-1
V gene: TRBV11-3

CDR3 protein: CASSQVPTDRGQGNTIYF
J gene: TRBJ1-3
V gene: TRBV4-1

CDR3 protein: CASSGYTF
J gene: TRBJ1-2
V gene: TRBV23-1

CDR3 protein: CASTFAGGTEAFF
J gene: TRBJ1-1
V gene: TRBV25-1

CDR3 protein: CASSPKPGHNEKLFF
J gene: TRBJ1-4
V gene: TRBV28

CDR3 protein: CASSLVSGVGTEAFF
J gene: TRBJ1-1
V gene: TRBV7-6

CDR3 protein: CASTTPGGAGGHGYTF
J gene: TRBJ1-2
V gene: TRBV19

CDR3 protein: CASSLGLPVQLGQETQYF
J gene: TRBJ2-5
V gene: TRBV13

CDR3 protein: CASSQYQDIPLHF
J gene: TRBJ1-6
V gene: TRBV5-6

CDR3 protein: CASSLDPEETQYF
J gene: TRBJ2-5
V gene: TRBV7-9

CDR3 protein: CASSLDSPDTQYF
J gene: TRBJ2-3
V gene: TRBV5-1

CDR3 protein: CASSELGTDTF
J gene: TRBJ1-2
V gene: TRBV6-1

CDR3 protein: CSVERQASYGYTF
J gene: TRBJ1-2
V gene: TRBV29-1

CDR3 protein: CASSQDTFSTDTQYF
J gene: TRBJ2-3
V gene: TRBV6-4

CDR3 protein: CASSLRLAGGTDTQYF
J gene: TRBJ2-3
V gene: TRBV7-2

CDR3 protein: CASSLSAPQETQYF
J gene: TRBJ2-5
V gene: TRBV28

CDR3 protein: CASSLGGYRGTGELFF
J gene: TRBJ2-2
V gene: TRBV7-2

CDR3 protein: CASSSGGRGTGELFF
J gene: TRBJ2-2
V gene: TRBV11-1

CDR3 protein: CSVEDGLLSGNTIYF
J gene: TRBJ1-3
V gene: TRBV29-1

CDR3 protein: CASSVLANGQETQYF
J gene: TRBJ2-5
V gene: TRBV18

CDR3 protein: CASSSRMEVAGGNNEQFF
J gene: TRBJ2-1
V gene: TRBV5-1

CDR3 protein: CASSVRGAVLGNYNEQFF
J gene: TRBJ2-1
V gene: TRBV5-1

CDR3 protein: CASSQVWSDNSPLHF
J gene: TRBJ1-6
V gene: TRBV9

CDR3 protein: CASSLIVGGPYQETQYF
J gene: TRBJ2-5
V gene: TRBV7-9

CDR3 protein: CASSPGTGGVLTF
J gene: TRBJ2-6
V gene: TRBV6-6

CDR3 protein: CASSPERGQSQFF
J gene: TRBJ2-1
V gene: TRBV5-6

CDR3 protein: CASRREATSSYEQYF
J gene: TRBJ2-7
V gene: TRBV6-1

CDR3 protein: CASSADRGQETQYF
J gene: TRBJ2-5
V gene: TRBV2

CDR3 protein: CASSLGASATNEKLFF
J gene: TRBJ1-4
V gene: TRBV7-9

CDR3 protein: CAWSRGGNSPLHF
J gene: TRBJ1-6
V gene: TRBV30

CDR3 protein: CASSLATSSYNEQFF
J gene: TRBJ2-1
V gene: TRBV6-5

CDR3 protein: CASSQEQRPAYEQYF
J gene: TRBJ2-7
V gene: TRBV4-2

CDR3 protein: CAWSLLRQGLEKLFF
J gene: TRBJ1-4
V gene: TRBV30

CDR3 protein: CASSLDPLAAFF
J gene: TRBJ1-1
V gene: TRBV7-9

CDR3 protein: CASSFGGGPTDTQYF
J gene: TRBJ2-3
V gene: TRBV5-4

CDR3 protein: CAWSVDQGTEAFF
J gene: TRBJ1-1
V gene: TRBV30

CDR3 protein: CASSLRRSGANVLTF
J gene: TRBJ2-6
V gene: TRBV7-9

CDR3 protein: CASSDWVRGTEAFF
J gene: TRBJ1-1
V gene: TRBV2

CDR3 protein: CASSPRTVRHTEAFF
J gene: TRBJ1-1
V gene: TRBV5-6